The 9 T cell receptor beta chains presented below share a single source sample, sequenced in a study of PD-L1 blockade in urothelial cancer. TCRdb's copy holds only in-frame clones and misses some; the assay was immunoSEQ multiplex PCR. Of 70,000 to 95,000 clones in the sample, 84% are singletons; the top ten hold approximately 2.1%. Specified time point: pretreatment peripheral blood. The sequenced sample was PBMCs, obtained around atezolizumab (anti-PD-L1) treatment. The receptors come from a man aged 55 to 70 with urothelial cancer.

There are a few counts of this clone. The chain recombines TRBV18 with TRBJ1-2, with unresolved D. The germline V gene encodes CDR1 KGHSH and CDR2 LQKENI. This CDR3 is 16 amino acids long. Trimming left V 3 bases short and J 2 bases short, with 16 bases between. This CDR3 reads CASSPDESRLNYGYTF. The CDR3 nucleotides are TGTGCCAGCTCACCTGATGAGAGTAGACTAAACTATGGCTACACCTTC.

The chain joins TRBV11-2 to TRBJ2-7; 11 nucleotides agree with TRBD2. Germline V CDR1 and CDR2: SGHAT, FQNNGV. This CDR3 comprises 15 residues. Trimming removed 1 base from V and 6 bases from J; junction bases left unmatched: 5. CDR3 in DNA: TGTGCCAGCAGCTTAGTGGTAGCGGGAGGGCCCGAGCAGTACTTC. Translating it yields CASSLVVAGGPEQYF.

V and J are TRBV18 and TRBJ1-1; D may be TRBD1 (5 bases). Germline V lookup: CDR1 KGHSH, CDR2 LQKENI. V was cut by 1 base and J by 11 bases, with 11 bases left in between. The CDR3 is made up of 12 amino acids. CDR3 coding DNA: TGTGCCAGCTCACCACGGGGGGGGACGGCTTTCTTT. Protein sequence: CASSPRGGTAFF.

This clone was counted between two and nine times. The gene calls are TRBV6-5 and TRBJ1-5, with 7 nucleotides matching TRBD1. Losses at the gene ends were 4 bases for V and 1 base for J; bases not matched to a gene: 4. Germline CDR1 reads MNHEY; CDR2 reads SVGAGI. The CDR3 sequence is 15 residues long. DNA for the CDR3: TGTGCCAGCAGTTTGACAGGGATGAGCAATCAGCCCCAGCATTTT. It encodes CASSLTGMSNQPQHF.

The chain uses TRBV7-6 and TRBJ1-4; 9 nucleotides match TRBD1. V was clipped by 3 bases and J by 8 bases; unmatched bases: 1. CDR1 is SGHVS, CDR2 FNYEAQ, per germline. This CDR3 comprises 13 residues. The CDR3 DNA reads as TGTGCCAGCAGCTTCGGGACAGGGGAAAAACTGTTTTTT. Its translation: CASSFGTGEKLFF. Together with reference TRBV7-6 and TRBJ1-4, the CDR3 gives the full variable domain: GAGVSQSPRYKVTKRGQDVALRCDPISGHVSLYWYRQALGQGPEFLTYFNYEAQQDKSGLPNDRFSAERPEGSISTLTIQRTEQRDSAMYRCASSFGTGEKLFFGSGTQLSVL.

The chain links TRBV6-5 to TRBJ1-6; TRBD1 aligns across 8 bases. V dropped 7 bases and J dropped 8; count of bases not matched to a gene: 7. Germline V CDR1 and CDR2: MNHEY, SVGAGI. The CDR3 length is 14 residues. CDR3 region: CASTGLQGDSPLHF. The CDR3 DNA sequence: TGTGCCAGCACCGGGCTACAGGGGGATTCACCCCTCCACTTT.

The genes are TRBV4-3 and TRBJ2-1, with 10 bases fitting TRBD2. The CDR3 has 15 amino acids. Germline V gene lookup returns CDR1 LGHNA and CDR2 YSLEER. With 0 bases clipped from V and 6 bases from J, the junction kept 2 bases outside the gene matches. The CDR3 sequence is CASSQELAGVNEQFF. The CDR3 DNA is TGCGCCAGCAGCCAAGAGCTAGCGGGGGTCAATGAGCAGTTCTTC.

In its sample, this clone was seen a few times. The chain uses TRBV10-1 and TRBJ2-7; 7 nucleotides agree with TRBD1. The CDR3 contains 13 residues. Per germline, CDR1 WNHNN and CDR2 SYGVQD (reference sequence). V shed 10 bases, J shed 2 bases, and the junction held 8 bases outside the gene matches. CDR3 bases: TGCGCCACCTCGGGACAGCCTACCTACGAGCAGTACTTC. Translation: CATSGQPTYEQYF.

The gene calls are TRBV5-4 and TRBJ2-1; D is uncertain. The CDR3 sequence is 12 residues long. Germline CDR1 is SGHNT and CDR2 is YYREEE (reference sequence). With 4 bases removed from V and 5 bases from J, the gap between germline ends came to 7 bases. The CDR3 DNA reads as TGTGCCAGCAGCCTTATAGACAATGAGCAGTTCTTC. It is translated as CASSLIDNEQFF.